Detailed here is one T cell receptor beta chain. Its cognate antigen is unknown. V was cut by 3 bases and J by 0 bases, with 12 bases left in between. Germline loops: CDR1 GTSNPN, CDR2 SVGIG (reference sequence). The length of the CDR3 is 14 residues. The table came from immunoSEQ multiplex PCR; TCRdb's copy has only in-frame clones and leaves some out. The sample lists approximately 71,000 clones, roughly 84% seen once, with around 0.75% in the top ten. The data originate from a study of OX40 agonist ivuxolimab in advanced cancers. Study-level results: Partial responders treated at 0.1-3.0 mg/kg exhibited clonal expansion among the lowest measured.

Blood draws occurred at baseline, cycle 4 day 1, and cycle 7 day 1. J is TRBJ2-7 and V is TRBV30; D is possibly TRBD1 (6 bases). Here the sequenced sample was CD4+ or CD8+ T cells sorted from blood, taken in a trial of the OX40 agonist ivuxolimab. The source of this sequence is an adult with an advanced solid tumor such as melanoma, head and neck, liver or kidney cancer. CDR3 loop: CAWRRAGVSYEQYF. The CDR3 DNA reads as TGTGCCTGGAGGAGGGCAGGGGTCTCCTACGAGCAGTACTTC.